These T cell receptor beta chains were read from a single sample in a study of shared clonotypes between healthy human individuals. Sequenced by immunoSEQ multiplex PCR; TCRdb stores in-frame clones only, minus some. The table records some 2,000,000 clones, 95% of them present only once. The sample taken for sequencing was naive CD4+ T cells sorted from blood. All receptors come from a man aged 18 to 29 in good health. Each CDR3 is given with its conserved first and last residue. Fields, in order: J gene, clone size, V gene, D gene, CDR3 protein, CDR3 DNA. The D gene is left open where the match is weak. Where a row states a size, it is once, few, many or the class of an expanded clone; other rows omit it.

J: TRBJ2-2; size: NA; V: TRBV5-1; D: NA; CDR3: CASSTGTTNTGELFF; DNA: TGCGCCAGCAGCACCGGGACAACGAACACCGGGGAGCTGTTTTTT
J: TRBJ1-2; size: NA; V: TRBV2; D: TRBD1; CDR3: CASRTRDSRNYGYTF; DNA: TGTGCCAGCAGGACTCGGGACAGCCGAAACTATGGCTACACCTTC
J: TRBJ2-7; size: NA; V: TRBV6-6; D: TRBD1; CDR3: CASSRVTYRGGKQYF; DNA: TGTGCCAGCAGTAGAGTTACCTACAGGGGTGGAAAGCAGTACTTC
J: TRBJ2-5; size: NA; V: TRBV2; D: NA; CDR3: CASRSLQQKTQYF; DNA: TGTGCCAGTCGAAGCCTTCAACAAAAGACCCAGTACTTC
J: TRBJ2-7; size: NA; V: TRBV10-3; D: NA; CDR3: CAISDGGRVRYEQYF; DNA: TGTGCCATCAGTGATGGCGGCAGGGTCCGCTACGAGCAGTACTTC
J: TRBJ2-4; size: NA; V: TRBV28; D: NA; CDR3: CASSSVGGAANIQYF; DNA: TGTGCCAGCAGTTCCGTGGGGGGGGCCGCAAACATTCAGTACTTC
J: TRBJ1-1; size: NA; V: TRBV7-3; D: TRBD1; CDR3: CASSSTGGQRLTEAFF; DNA: TGTGCCAGCAGCTCCACAGGGGGCCAAAGATTGACTGAAGCTTTCTTT
J: TRBJ1-5; size: NA; V: TRBV30; D: NA; CDR3: CAWSVRGRGNQPQHF; DNA: TGTGCCTGGAGTGTACGAGGAAGGGGCAATCAGCCCCAGCATTTT
J: TRBJ2-7; size: NA; V: TRBV9; D: NA; CDR3: CASSVGTTYEQYF; DNA: TGTGCCAGCAGCGTAGGGACCACCTACGAGCAGTACTTC
J: TRBJ2-7; size: once; V: TRBV13; D: TRBD2; CDR3: CASSVLAGTTYEQYF; DNA: TGTGCCAGCAGCGTACTAGCGGGGACAACCTACGAGCAGTACTTC
J: TRBJ1-5; size: once; V: TRBV5-4; D: NA; CDR3: CASSPSPLGPNQPQHF; DNA: TGTGCCAGCAGCCCCTCACCCCTGGGGCCCAATCAGCCCCAGCATTTT
J: TRBJ2-1; size: NA; V: TRBV5-1; D: NA; CDR3: CASRLTGNSYNEQFF; DNA: TGCGCCAGCAGATTAACAGGAAACTCCTACAATGAGCAGTTCTTC
J: TRBJ2-7; size: NA; V: TRBV5-1; D: NA; CDR3: CASSSAPFGGGINEQYF; DNA: TGCGCCAGCAGCTCGGCCCCATTTGGAGGGGGCATAAACGAGCAGTACTTC
J: TRBJ2-3; size: NA; V: TRBV2; D: TRBD2; CDR3: CASSDRGGWEITDTQYF; DNA: TGTGCCAGCAGTGATCGGGGAGGGTGGGAGATCACAGATACGCAGTATTTT
J: TRBJ2-7; size: NA; V: TRBV2; D: NA; CDR3: CASRGPNYEQYF; DNA: TGTGCCAGCAGGGGACCGAACTACGAGCAGTACTTC
J: TRBJ1-6; size: NA; V: TRBV6-5; D: NA; CDR3: CASRPAGTNSPLHF; DNA: TGTGCCAGCAGGCCCGCCGGGACAAATTCACCCCTCCACTTT
J: TRBJ2-3; size: NA; V: TRBV30; D: TRBD2; CDR3: CAWSVGYGRDTDTQYF; DNA: TGTGCCTGGAGTGTAGGCTACGGGAGGGACACAGATACGCAGTATTTT
J: TRBJ2-2; size: NA; V: TRBV27; D: NA; CDR3: CASRSSVLTGELFF; DNA: TGTGCCAGCCGTTCCTCTGTCTTAACCGGGGAGCTGTTTTTT
J: TRBJ2-1; size: NA; V: TRBV5-1; D: NA; CDR3: CASSSPGLEYNEQFF; DNA: TGCGCCAGCAGCTCCCCGGGACTGGAGTACAATGAGCAGTTCTTC
J: TRBJ1-1; size: NA; V: TRBV6-6; D: NA; CDR3: CASSVPLQGNAEAFF; DNA: TGTGCCAGCAGTGTACCGCTACAGGGTAACGCTGAAGCTTTCTTT
J: TRBJ2-1; size: NA; V: TRBV7-9; D: NA; CDR3: CASSFYIGTPNNEQFF; DNA: TGTGCCAGCAGCTTCTACATCGGGACTCCCAACAATGAGCAGTTCTTC
J: TRBJ2-7; size: NA; V: TRBV21-1; D: NA; CDR3: CASTKAGGLYEQYF; DNA: TGTGCCAGCACCAAGGCTGGTGGACTCTACGAGCAGTACTTC
J: TRBJ1-5; size: NA; V: TRBV30; D: NA; CDR3: CAWSRRVRGNQPQHF; DNA: TGTGCCTGGAGTCGGAGGGTCCGCGGCAATCAGCCCCAGCATTTT
J: TRBJ2-3; size: NA; V: TRBV5-1; D: NA; CDR3: CASSLVPGGGSDTQYF; DNA: TGCGCCAGCAGCTTGGTTCCTGGAGGAGGCTCAGATACGCAGTATTTT
J: TRBJ2-7; size: NA; V: TRBV7-9; D: TRBD1; CDR3: CASSLAGTGGYEQYF; DNA: TGTGCCAGCAGCTTAGCTGGGACAGGGGGCTACGAGCAGTACTTC
J: TRBJ2-4; size: NA; V: TRBV6-5; D: TRBD2; CDR3: CASSRGGDGNIQYF; DNA: TGTGCCAGCAGTCGGGGGGGAGATGGAAACATTCAGTACTTC
J: TRBJ2-1; size: once; V: TRBV4-2; D: NA; CDR3: CASSPRRGVTYNEQFF; DNA: TGTGCCAGCAGCCCTCGCCGCGGGGTCACCTACAATGAGCAGTTCTTC
J: TRBJ1-6; size: NA; V: TRBV27; D: NA; CDR3: CASSLRRNSPLHF; DNA: TGTGCCAGCAGTCTCCGACGGAATTCACCCCTCCACTTT
J: TRBJ1-3; size: NA; V: TRBV10-3; D: NA; CDR3: CAISESRVSTIYF; DNA: TGTGCCATCAGTGAGTCCAGGGTCTCCACCATATATTTT
J: TRBJ2-3; size: NA; V: TRBV28; D: TRBD1; CDR3: CASSAPGQGTDTQYF; DNA: TGTGCCAGCAGTGCCCCGGGACAGGGAACAGATACGCAGTATTTT
J: TRBJ2-3; size: NA; V: TRBV7-3; D: TRBD2; CDR3: CASSPTSGGADTQYF; DNA: TGTGCCAGCAGCCCAACTAGCGGGGGGGCAGATACGCAGTATTTT
J: TRBJ2-7; size: NA; V: TRBV6-5; D: NA; CDR3: CASSYSTPISTYEQYF; DNA: TGTGCCAGCAGTTACTCGACTCCCATTTCCACCTACGAGCAGTACTTC
J: TRBJ1-4; size: NA; V: TRBV18; D: NA; CDR3: CASSPQLQAERELFF; DNA: TGTGCCAGCTCACCGCAGTTGCAGGCCGAACGAGAGCTGTTTTTT
J: TRBJ1-2; size: NA; V: TRBV10-2; D: NA; CDR3: CASRTESLGSNYGYTF; DNA: TGCGCCAGCAGAACCGAATCCCTTGGCAGTAACTATGGCTACACCTTC
J: TRBJ2-7; size: NA; V: TRBV19; D: TRBD2; CDR3: CASSITTSGGPYEQYF; DNA: TGTGCCAGTAGTATTACGACTAGCGGGGGTCCCTACGAGCAGTACTTC
J: TRBJ2-6; size: NA; V: TRBV5-5; D: NA; CDR3: CASSLLGAGANVLTF; DNA: TGTGCCAGCAGCTTGCTAGGAGCTGGGGCCAACGTCCTGACTTTC
J: TRBJ1-2; size: NA; V: TRBV7-2; D: NA; CDR3: CASSLEEGSNYGYTF; DNA: TGTGCCAGCAGCTTAGAGGAGGGGAGTAACTATGGCTACACCTTC
J: TRBJ1-3; size: once; V: TRBV5-4; D: NA; CDR3: CASSLDSYSGNTIYF; DNA: TGTGCCAGCAGCCTGGACAGTTACTCTGGAAACACCATATATTTT
J: TRBJ1-4; size: NA; V: TRBV2; D: NA; CDR3: CASSEAGEKLFF; DNA: TGTGCCAGCAGTGAAGCGGGTGAAAAACTGTTTTTT
J: TRBJ2-3; size: NA; V: TRBV4-3; D: NA; CDR3: CASSQDYVGTDTQYF; DNA: TGCGCCAGCAGCCAGGACTATGTGGGGACAGATACGCAGTATTTT
J: TRBJ2-5; size: NA; V: TRBV30; D: TRBD1; CDR3: CAWSVRDRDLETQYF; DNA: TGTGCCTGGAGTGTACGGGACAGGGACCTAGAGACCCAGTACTTC
J: TRBJ1-4; size: NA; V: TRBV5-1; D: TRBD1; CDR3: CASSSSGGTNEKLFF; DNA: TGCGCCAGCAGCTCCTCAGGGGGTACTAATGAAAAACTGTTTTTT
J: TRBJ2-3; size: NA; V: TRBV7-9; D: NA; CDR3: CASSLARTTGDTQYF; DNA: TGTGCCAGCAGCTTAGCTCGGACGACCGGAGATACGCAGTATTTT
J: TRBJ2-5; size: NA; V: TRBV5-6; D: TRBD1; CDR3: CASSGGQVKYF; DNA: TGTGCCAGCAGCGGAGGACAGGTGAAGTACTTC
J: TRBJ2-7; size: NA; V: TRBV5-1; D: NA; CDR3: CASSLGVGPYEQYF; DNA: TGCGCCAGCAGCTTGGGGGTCGGGCCCTACGAGCAGTACTTC
J: TRBJ2-5; size: NA; V: TRBV5-4; D: NA; CDR3: CASSQPFSGAGETQYF; DNA: TGTGCCAGCAGCCAACCTTTCTCAGGGGCGGGAGAGACCCAGTACTTC
J: TRBJ2-4; size: NA; V: TRBV5-6; D: NA; CDR3: CASSLVQTLAKNIQYF; DNA: TGTGCCAGCAGCTTGGTCCAGACGTTAGCCAAAAACATTCAGTACTTC
J: TRBJ1-2; size: once; V: TRBV6-1; D: NA; CDR3: CASSEQRGYTF; DNA: TGTGCCAGCAGTGAACAGAGAGGCTACACCTTC
J: TRBJ1-3; size: NA; V: TRBV6-1; D: TRBD1; CDR3: CASCLGQGSGNTIYF; DNA: TGTGCCAGTTGCCTCGGACAGGGCTCTGGAAACACCATATATTTT
J: TRBJ2-5; size: NA; V: TRBV10-3; D: NA; CDR3: CAISVATQETQYF; DNA: TGTGCCATCAGTGTGGCGACCCAAGAGACCCAGTACTTC
J: TRBJ1-2; size: NA; V: TRBV7-2; D: TRBD1; CDR3: CASSLRGQGFYTF; DNA: TGTGCCAGCAGCTTAAGAGGACAGGGGTTCTACACCTTC
J: TRBJ2-3; size: NA; V: TRBV7-9; D: NA; CDR3: CASRLIGGSTDTQYF; DNA: TGTGCCAGCAGATTAATAGGCGGTTCCACAGATACGCAGTATTTT
J: TRBJ2-5; size: NA; V: TRBV13; D: NA; CDR3: CASSLRRGWQETQYF; DNA: TGTGCCAGCAGCTTAAGACGAGGCTGGCAAGAGACCCAGTACTTC